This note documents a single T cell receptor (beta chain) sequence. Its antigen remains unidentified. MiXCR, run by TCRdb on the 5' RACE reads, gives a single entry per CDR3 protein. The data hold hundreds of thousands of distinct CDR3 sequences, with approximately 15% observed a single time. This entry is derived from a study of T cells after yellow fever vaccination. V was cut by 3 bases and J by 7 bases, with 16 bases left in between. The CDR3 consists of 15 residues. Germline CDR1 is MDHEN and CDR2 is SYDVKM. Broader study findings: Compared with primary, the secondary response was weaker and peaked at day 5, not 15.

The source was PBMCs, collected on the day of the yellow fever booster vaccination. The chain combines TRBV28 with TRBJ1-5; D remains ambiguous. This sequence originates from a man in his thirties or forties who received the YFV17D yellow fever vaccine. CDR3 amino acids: CASSFVFSDMQPQHF. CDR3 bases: TGTGCCAGCAGTTTTGTGTTCAGTGATATGCAGCCCCAGCATTTT.